This record concerns one TCR beta chain sequence. V gave up 0 bases and J gave up 5 bases; unmatched junction bases: 2. Germline assignment: CDR1 SGHRS and CDR2 YFSETQ. CDR3 size: 14 residues. This entry comes from a study of T cell responses to AZD1222 COVID-19 vaccine. Clones were read by immunoSEQ multiplex PCR, and TCRdb kept only the in-frame ones, dropping some. The profile shows about 100,000 clones, about 87% of them singletons. The material was peripheral blood, obtained 28 days after the second AZD1222 dose. This receptor was taken from an adult who received the AZD1222 COVID-19 vaccine. This rearrangement joins TRBV5-1 to TRBJ2-5; 9 bases line up with TRBD1. This chain's CDR3 is CASSLAGQGETQYF. In DNA, the CDR3 is TGCGCCAGCAGCTTGGCCGGACAGGGGGAGACCCAGTACTTC.